This T cell receptor (beta chain) emerged from a study of T-cell reconstitution after alpha-beta-depleted transplantation in children. General study results and limits: There were some patients whose high TCRbeta diversity at day 60 came from surviving recipient T cells and thymic progenitors. Newly produced T cells mostly provided counts and TCRbeta diversity after one year, as hyperexpanded clones declined. As was reported, about two months after transplant, alpha-beta T cells came from several hundred expanded graft clones.

The authors prepared the TCRbeta library with unique molecular identifiers. MiXCR, applied by TCRdb to the PCR reads, yields one record per CDR3 protein. This sample has some 200,000 distinct CDR3 sequences, with approximately 8.4% found just once. In regard to this clonotype: Its antigen is unknown. This sequence may be a read error, since a much larger clone differs from it by one base.

This CDR3 contains 12 residues. Looked up from germline, CDR1 is SQVTM and CDR2 is ANQGSEA. The source was PBMCs, mostly from graft donor cells, collected 360 days after TCRalphabeta/CD19-depleted stem cell transplant. The genes are TRBV29-1 and TRBJ2-5; D is unresolved. This receptor was taken from a male patient under 10 years old who had a stem cell transplant for acute myeloid leukemia, so the T cells may come from the graft donor. The CDR3 nucleotides are TGCGGCGTTGGGCCCGTGGGAGAGACCCAGTACTTC. Amino acids: CGVGPVGETQYF.